This T cell receptor (beta chain) was identified during a study of OX40 agonist ivuxolimab in advanced cancers. Concerning the study at large: Ivuxolimab, which targeted the costimulatory receptor OX40 (CD134), was an agonistic, fully human IgG2 monoclonal antibody. The paper describes the monotherapy dose-escalation part (N of about 52 patients) of the phase I trial of ivuxolimab. Patients were allowed to have had prior anti-PD-1, anti-PD-L1 or anti-CTLA-4 therapy, and approximately 40% of the dose-escalation patients had previously received checkpoint inhibitors. In the dose-escalation cohort, approximately 82% of patients were male, and the mean age was 60 years with a range of about 20 to 80. The purpose of peripheral TCRbeta sequencing was to test whether ivuxolimab changed TCR sequence diversity and led to clonal T-cell expansion. Of the approximately 54 dose-escalation patients, hepatocellular carcinoma was present in approximately 20, melanoma in some 15, renal cell carcinoma in 9 and head and neck cancer in 9. Intravenous ivuxolimab was administered to patients every 2 weeks at six dose levels: 0.01, 0.1, 0.3, 1.5, 3 and 10 mg/kg. Partial responses were achieved by three dose-escalation patients, of whom one had hepatocellular carcinoma and two had cutaneous melanoma.

To sequence the TCRbeta CDR3 region, genomic DNA was isolated from the sorted cells. TCRbeta CDR3 regions were sequenced using the immunoSEQ Assay. TCRdb carries this immuneACCESS record with in-frame sequences only. Its versions omit some clonotypes, under half of them owing to an unresolved V gene in the studies checked, with the rest unexplained. For this sample the table gives more than 55,000 clones, of which around 86% were detected only once. The ten top clones hold 3.5% to 4% of the sample. The research as a whole found: In the 0.1-3.0 mg/kg groups, partial responders had among the lowest normalized peripheral clonal expansion, particularly in CD8+ T cells. Low levels of normalized T-cell clonal expansion were also shown by some nonresponding patients. At doses from 0.1 to 3.0 mg/kg, clonal expansion was seen in both CD4+ and CD8+ blood T cells between baseline and week 6. On average, CD8+ T cells showed more expanded clones than CD4+ T cells after ivuxolimab. Which antigens the clonally expanded peripheral T cells were specific for was not determined.

The trial excluded patients who had a history of autoimmune disease or who were on systemic immunosuppression. Peripheral blood for TCR sequencing was collected from all dose cohorts at baseline, on cycle 4 day 1, and on cycle 7 day 1. The samples were drawn from a first-in-human, open-label, multicenter phase I dose-escalation trial of ivuxolimab. Adults with locally advanced or metastatic head and neck squamous cell, hepatocellular, melanoma or renal cell carcinoma were enrolled in the trial. CD4+ and CD8+ T cells were sorted separately from peripheral blood before TCR sequencing. Points on this clone: Its cognate antigen has yet to be identified. It has no much larger one-base neighbor in the sample; base qualities were not kept.

Its CDR3 holds 14 amino acids, cysteine through phenylalanine. Only the CDR3 region is kept as DNA, spanning 42 bases read in frame from base 1. Per the germline V gene, MNHEY is the CDR1 and SVGAGI is the CDR2. The trim is 6 bases for V and 0 bases for J, with a gap of 11 bases between the germline ends. This sequence originates from an adult with an advanced solid tumor such as melanoma, head and neck, liver or kidney cancer. Source: CD4+ or CD8+ T cells sorted from blood, taken in a trial of the OX40 agonist ivuxolimab. This chain joins TRBV6-5 to TRBJ1-2, with TRBD1 as a weak D call on 6 bases. In nucleotides, the sequence is TGTGCCAGCAGGGAACAGGGAGCTAACTATGGCTACACCTTC. This translates into CASREQGANYGYTF.